One sample yielded the 31 T cell receptor beta chains listed below, sequenced in a study of neurological immune-mediated disorders. A single record per CDR3 protein comes from TCRdb applying MiXCR to the 5' RACE reads. The sample has around 40,000 distinct CDR3 sequences; roughly an eighth are singletons. Sequenced sample: PBMCs. The source of these receptors is a female donor in good health.

In this sample, this clonotype turned up once. A much larger clone lies one base from this, so it may be a read error. V is TRBV6-1 and J is TRBJ1-1; maybe TRBD1 (6 bases). The CDR3 has 12 amino acids. Germline CDR1 and CDR2: MNHNS and SASEGT. V lost 11 bases to trimming and J lost 1 base, with 11 bases between them. CDR3 DNA sequence: TGTGCCGCAGGGGACTGGAACACTGAAGCTTTCTTT. It yields the protein CAAGDWNTEAFF.

This clonotype was seen ten or more times. V and J are TRBV5-1 and TRBJ2-7; D is unclear. The CDR3 is 17 amino acids. V shed 5 bases and J shed 0 bases, with 21 bases lying between them. Germline CDR1 and CDR2: SGHRS and YFSETQ. Here the CDR3 DNA reads TGCGCCAGCAGTCCAGAAGGGCCAGGTGGGATCTCCTACGAGCAGTACTTC. It yields the protein CASSPEGPGGISYEQYF.

This clonotype was recorded at least ten times. The chain carries TRBV6-5 and TRBJ2-7, with 8 nucleotides matching TRBD1. Germline lookup yields CDR1 MNHEY and CDR2 SVGAGI. The CDR3 contains 14 residues. V trimming: 4 bases; J trimming: 6 bases; junction bases outside the gene matches: 8. The CDR3 loop is CASSSWDRPGEQYF. The CDR3 DNA reads as TGTGCCAGCAGTTCCTGGGACAGGCCCGGCGAGCAGTACTTC.

At least ten counts were recorded for this clonotype. Here the CDR3 DNA reads TGTGCCAGCTCACCACGAATGGGCGAGACCCAGTACTTC. It is translated as CASSPRMGETQYF. The chain is built from TRBV18 and TRBJ2-5; no definite D call. V shed 1 base and J shed 5 bases, with 8 bases lying between them. The CDR3 is made up of 13 amino acids. CDR1 is KGHSH, CDR2 LQKENI, per germline.

This clonotype was seen at least ten times. This chain connects TRBV5-1 to TRBJ1-2, with 9 bases that match TRBD1. This CDR3 is built from 14 residues. CDR1 is SGHRS and CDR2 is YFSETQ in the germline V gene. The junction had 10 bases not matched to a gene; V was cut back by 6 bases and J by 7 bases. The CDR3: CASNPTGGQGGYTF. The CDR3, as DNA: TGCGCCAGCAACCCGACAGGGGGTCAGGGTGGCTACACCTTC.

This clonotype was counted between two and nine times. A read error is possible here, since a much larger clone lies one base away. This rearrangement joins TRBV3-1 to TRBJ2-1, with 11 bases fitting TRBD2. The germline gives CDR1 LGHDT, CDR2 YNNKEL (reference sequence). V dropped 10 bases and J dropped 4; count of bases not matched to a gene: 21. CDR3 length equals 19 residues. Here the CDR3 DNA reads TGTGCCAACAGTCCGCTGGTAGGTAGCGGGAGGGCCAGGTACAATGAGCAGTTCTTC. It codes for CANSPLVGSGRARYNEQFF.

This clonotype was detected many times. The chain employs TRBV5-5 and TRBJ1-6; D possibly corresponds to TRBD1 (5 bases). Germline V gene data show CDR1 as SGHKS and CDR2 as YYEKEE (reference sequence). V was trimmed by 3 bases and J by 7 bases, leaving 14 bases between them. This CDR3 has 15 amino acids. This CDR3 is CASSSERGENSPLHF. The DNA of the CDR3 is TGTGCCAGCAGCTCAGAGAGGGGCGAAAATTCACCCCTCCACTTT.

In this sample, this clonotype turned up many times. This chain links TRBV5-5 with TRBJ2-5; D gene unclear. Germline V gene data show CDR1 as SGHKS and CDR2 as YYEKEE (reference sequence). Trimming removed 0 bases at V and 4 bases at J, with 4 bases between. The CDR3 loop spans 12 amino acids. The CDR3 protein is CASSLGAETQYF. The DNA for the CDR3 is TGTGCCAGCAGCTTGGGAGCAGAGACCCAGTACTTC.

This clonotype was seen at least ten times. The chain couples TRBV3-1 to TRBJ2-1, with 7 bases matching TRBD2. The CDR3 length is 15 residues. Per germline, CDR1 LGHDT and CDR2 YNNKEL (reference sequence). V was clipped by 4 bases and J by 7 bases; unmatched bases: 10. The DNA of the CDR3 is TGTGCCAGCAGCCTAACTAGGACTAGACGAAATGAGCAGTTCTTC. Protein product: CASSLTRTRRNEQFF.

This clonotype was counted at least ten times. The rearrangement uses TRBV12-3 or TRBV12-4 and TRBJ2-1, with TRBD2 matching over 11 bases. Trimming took 8 bases from V and 3 from J; bases not matched to a gene: 0. The CDR3 contains 13 residues. CDR3 sequence: CASGTSGYNEQFF. The CDR3 nucleotides are TGTGCCAGCGGGACTAGCGGCTACAATGAGCAGTTCTTC.

This clonotype was seen many times. The J gene is TRBJ1-5, the V gene TRBV12-3 or TRBV12-4, with D unclear. This CDR3 comprises 15 residues. Trimming left V 2 bases short and J 0 bases short, with 8 bases between. The CDR3 nucleotides are TGTGCCAGCAGTTTATCGGGGAATAGCAATCAGCCCCAGCATTTT. This codes for CASSLSGNSNQPQHF.

The gene calls are TRBV5-1 and TRBJ2-7; TRBD1 agrees at 7 bases. In germline, CDR1 is SGHRS, CDR2 YFSETQ. V was clipped by 3 bases and J by 3 bases; unmatched bases: 9. The CDR3 consists of 15 residues. The CDR3 is CASSWNRDRIYEQYF. The CDR3 nucleotides are TGCGCCAGCAGCTGGAACCGGGACAGAATCTACGAGCAGTACTTC.

Note on this clonotype: A much larger clone differs from this one at a single base, so this may be a read error. The CDR3 coding sequence is TGTGCCAGCAGCTTAGGCTGTTTCTACTATGGCTACACCTTC. Translating gives CASSLGCFYYGYTF. This chain uses TRBV7-8 with TRBJ1-2; D is ambiguous. CDR3 length: 14 residues. Germline assignment: CDR1 SGHVS and CDR2 FQNEAQ. V gave up 1 base and J gave up 3 bases, with 9 bases separating them.

This clonotype has a count of ten or more. The chain is built from TRBV15 and TRBJ2-7; TRBD2 matches 7 bases. The CDR3 totals 15 residues. J gave up 3 bases and V 5 bases, and 10 bases lay outside the gene matches. Germline CDR1 LNHNV, CDR2 YYDKDF (reference sequence). The CDR3 nucleotides read TGTGCCACCAGCGGGTCTGGGAGGGCCGGCTACGAGCAGTACTTC. Residues: CATSGSGRAGYEQYF.

The chain combines TRBV20-1 with TRBJ2-5; D gene ambiguous. From germline, CDR1 is DFQATT and CDR2 SNEGSKA (reference sequence). This CDR3 has 14 amino acids. V dropped 0 bases and J dropped 4 bases, with 12 bases sitting between them. CDR3 loop: CSARDLVPRETQYF. The CDR3 nucleotides read TGCAGTGCTAGAGATCTGGTCCCGCGAGAGACCCAGTACTTC.

This chain connects TRBV3-1 to TRBJ2-2; TRBD2 matches 7 bases. Germline lookup yields CDR1 LGHDT and CDR2 YNNKEL (reference sequence). This CDR3 spans 15 amino acids. Unmatched junction bases numbered 3, after V lost 1 base and J lost 4 bases. Here the CDR3 reads CASSQVSGTTGELFF. The CDR3 DNA follows: TGTGCCAGCAGCCAAGTCAGCGGGACCACCGGGGAGCTGTTTTTT.

The table lists this clonotype with many counts. The CDR3 nucleotides are TGCGCCAGCAGCGCCGACAGGGGGGAGTACGAGCAGTACTTC. Protein product: CASSADRGEYEQYF. The rearrangement links TRBV5-1 to TRBJ2-7; the match to TRBD1 covers 9 bases. Germline CDR1 is SGHRS and CDR2 is YFSETQ. The CDR3 spans 14 residues. Unmatched junction bases numbered 6, after V lost 4 bases and J lost 4 bases.

This clonotype has ten or more counts. V is TRBV20-1 and J is TRBJ2-1; 8 nucleotides align to TRBD1. The CDR3 runs 15 residues. Germline CDR1 reads DFQATT; CDR2 reads SNEGSKA (reference sequence). With V trimmed by 6 bases and J by 5 bases, 12 bases remained unmatched. DNA for the CDR3: TGCAGTGCCGGACCCCGGGACAGGTACCACAATGAGCAGTTCTTC. This translates into CSAGPRDRYHNEQFF.

In this sample, this clonotype turned up many times. The chain uses TRBV5-1 and TRBJ2-2; possible D gene TRBD1, 5 bases. Germline values: CDR1 SGHRS, CDR2 YFSETQ. Trimming cost V 2 bases and J 2 bases, with 10 bases left between them. The CDR3 contains 15 residues. CDR3 sequence: CASSLSQGNTGELFF. CDR3 DNA sequence: TGCGCCAGCAGCTTATCCCAGGGTAACACCGGGGAGCTGTTTTTT.

This clonotype was recorded at least ten times. This chain links TRBV6-5 with TRBJ1-1; D not resolved. The CDR3 runs 13 residues. CDR1 and CDR2 from the germline V gene are MNHEY and SVGAGI. V lost 6 bases and J 5 bases, leaving 13 bases between the germline ends. This CDR3 reads CASRPRQVTEAFF. DNA for the CDR3: TGTGCCAGCAGACCGAGACAAGTGACTGAAGCTTTCTTT.

Ten or more counts support this clonotype. This chain connects TRBV5-1 to TRBJ1-5, with TRBD1 identical over 8 bases. V shed 4 bases and J 2 bases; nucleotides not matched to a gene: 11. CDR1 SGHRS and CDR2 YFSETQ come from the germline V gene. This CDR3 region has 17 residues. The CDR3 region has the DNA TGCGCCAGCAGCCCGACCCTCAGGGGGCAGGGCAATCAGCCCCAGCATTTT. Protein sequence: CASSPTLRGQGNQPQHF.

The table lists this clonotype with many counts. The rearrangement uses TRBV10-3 and TRBJ2-7; 8 bases are a match to TRBD2. Germline V gives CDR1 ENHRY, CDR2 SYGVKD. The CDR3 contains 14 residues. The V gene end was trimmed by 7 bases and the J gene end by 5 bases; junction bases not matched to a gene: 10. The CDR3 is CAIMGTSMKNEQYF. The CDR3 DNA follows: TGTGCCATCATGGGGACTAGTATGAAGAACGAGCAGTACTTC.

This clonotype was observed at least ten times. This sequence joins TRBV5-1 and TRBJ1-5; D remains unclear. The length of the CDR3 is 13 residues. V was trimmed by 4 bases and J by 5 bases, leaving 10 bases between them. Germline V gene data show CDR1 as SGHRS and CDR2 as YFSETQ. CDR3 loop: CASSPIPDQPQHF. CDR3 nucleotides: TGCGCCAGCAGCCCTATTCCGGATCAGCCCCAGCATTTT.

This clonotype was observed many times. The rearrangement joins TRBV18 to TRBJ1-5, with D uncertain. This CDR3 is built from 14 residues. The germline CDR1 and CDR2 sequences are KGHSH and LQKENI. Between the trimmed V and J ends, which lost 2 bases and 6 bases, there was a span of 11 bases. CDR3: CASSPTILGQPQHF. In nucleotides, the CDR3 is TGTGCCAGCTCACCAACTATCCTGGGTCAGCCCCAGCATTTT.

This clonotype was seen a few times. The chain joins TRBV6-5 to TRBJ2-7; 9 bases agree with TRBD1. V lost 10 bases to trimming and J lost 3 bases; unmatched junction nucleotides: 10. CDR1 is MNHEY, CDR2 SVGAGI, per germline. This CDR3 comprises 14 residues. The CDR3 sequence is CATTSGQGLYEQYF. CDR3 coding DNA: TGTGCCACCACATCGGGACAGGGTCTCTACGAGCAGTACTTC.

This clonotype was seen many times. This chain connects TRBV7-3 to TRBJ1-5, with a tentative D call TRBD1 (5 bases). The CDR3 spans 17 residues. Trimming removed 1 base from V and 2 bases from J, with 15 bases in between. Germline loops: CDR1 SGHTA, CDR2 FQGTGA. The CDR3 nucleotides read TGTGCCAGCAGCTTAAATACCTCGGGAGGGGGCAATCAGCCCCAGCATTTT. Its protein is CASSLNTSGGGNQPQHF.

This clonotype showed up many times. V and J are TRBV14 and TRBJ2-7; the D is unclear. CDR3 length equals 14 residues. Germline V gene data show CDR1 as SGHDN and CDR2 as FVKESK. Trimming cost V 0 bases and J 1 base, with 7 bases left between them. The CDR3 bases are TGTGCCAGCAGCCAAGAGGGCAGATCCTACGAGCAGTACTTC. This encodes CASSQEGRSYEQYF.

This clonotype has a count of ten or more. This chain links TRBV5-1 with TRBJ1-2; 8 bases map to TRBD1. Trimming cost V 0 bases and J 9 bases; bases outside gene matches: 7. This CDR3 contains 14 residues. Germline CDR1 and CDR2: SGHRS and YFSETQ. CDR3 loop: CASSLGTGIRSYTF. The CDR3 DNA is TGCGCCAGCAGCTTGGGGACAGGGATTAGGAGCTACACCTTC.

This clonotype was seen ten or more times. This sequence joins TRBV5-1 and TRBJ1-5, with 8 positions matching TRBD1. J gave up 3 bases and V 4 bases, and 6 bases lay outside the gene matches. CDR1 is SGHRS and CDR2 is YFSETQ in the germline V gene. This CDR3 contains 15 residues. The CDR3 here is CASSATGQDNQPQHF. Here the CDR3 DNA reads TGCGCCAGCAGCGCCACGGGACAGGACAATCAGCCCCAGCATTTT.

In its sample, this clonotype was seen many times. The rearrangement joins TRBV12-3 or TRBV12-4 to TRBJ1-2; 7 nucleotides align to TRBD1. Germline trimming cut 9 bases from V and 7 bases from J; bases unmatched to any gene: 8. The CDR3 sequence is 12 residues long. CDR3 loop: CASIRGLGGYTF. DNA of the CDR3: TGTGCCAGTATAAGGGGGCTCGGTGGCTACACCTTC.

The gene calls are TRBV2 and TRBJ1-6; D may be TRBD1 (5 bases). With 7 bases removed from V and 2 bases from J, the gap between germline ends came to 9 bases. The CDR3 is 14 residues long. CDR1 SNHLY and CDR2 FYNNEI come from the germline V gene. CDR3 in amino acids: CASIGGAYNSPLHF. The CDR3 DNA sequence: TGTGCCAGCATCGGGGGGGCCTATAATTCACCCCTCCACTTT.